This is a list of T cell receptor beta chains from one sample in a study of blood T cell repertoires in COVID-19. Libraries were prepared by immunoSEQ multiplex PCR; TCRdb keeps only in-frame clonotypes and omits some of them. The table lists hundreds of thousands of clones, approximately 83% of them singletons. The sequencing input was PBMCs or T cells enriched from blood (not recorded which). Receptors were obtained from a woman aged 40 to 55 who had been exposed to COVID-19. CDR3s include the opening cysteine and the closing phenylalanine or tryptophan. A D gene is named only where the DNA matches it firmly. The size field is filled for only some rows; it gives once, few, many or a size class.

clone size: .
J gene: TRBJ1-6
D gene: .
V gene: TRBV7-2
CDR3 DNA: TGTGCCAGCAGCTTAGCTGGGGGCACTTCACCCCTCCACTTT
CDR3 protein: CASSLAGGTSPLHF

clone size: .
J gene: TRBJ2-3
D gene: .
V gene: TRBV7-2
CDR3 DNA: TGTGCCAGCACCGTCAGGGGAAGCACAGATACGCAGTATTTT
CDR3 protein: CASTVRGSTDTQYF

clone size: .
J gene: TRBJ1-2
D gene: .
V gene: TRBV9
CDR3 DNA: TGTGCCAGCAGCCTCAGCGGGGGGCAGAACTATGGCTACACCTTC
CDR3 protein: CASSLSGGQNYGYTF

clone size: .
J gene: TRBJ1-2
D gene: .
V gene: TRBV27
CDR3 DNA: TGTGCCAGCAGTTTACGCCCCCAGACAGGTCCCTATGGCTACACCTTC
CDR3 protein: CASSLRPQTGPYGYTF

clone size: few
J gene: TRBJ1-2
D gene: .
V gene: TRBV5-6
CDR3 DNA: TGTGCCAGCAGCTTGAGACAGGCTGGAGGCTACACCTTC
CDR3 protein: CASSLRQAGGYTF

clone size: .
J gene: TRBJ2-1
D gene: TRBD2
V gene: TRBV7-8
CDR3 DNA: TGTGCCAGCAGCTTAGCGCTAGCGGGGACCTACAATGAGCAGTTCTTC
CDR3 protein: CASSLALAGTYNEQFF

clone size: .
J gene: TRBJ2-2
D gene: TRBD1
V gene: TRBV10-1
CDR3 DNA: TGCGCCAGCGTTAAATTCGGACAGGGAAACACCGGGGAGCTGTTTTTT
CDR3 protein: CASVKFGQGNTGELFF

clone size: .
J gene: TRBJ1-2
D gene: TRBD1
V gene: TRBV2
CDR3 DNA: TGTGCCAGCAGCGTGGACAGGATAAACTATGGCTACACCTTC
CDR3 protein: CASSVDRINYGYTF

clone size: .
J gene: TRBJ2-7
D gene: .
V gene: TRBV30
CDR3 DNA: TGTGCCGGATCCACCCCCCAGGGGTCTGGGGACGAGCAGTACTTC
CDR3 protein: CAGSTPQGSGDEQYF

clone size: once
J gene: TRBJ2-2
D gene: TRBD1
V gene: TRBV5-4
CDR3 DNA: TGTGCCAGCAGCTCGCCGGGACAGGGGCCCCCCGGGGAGCTGTTTTTT
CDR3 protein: CASSSPGQGPPGELFF

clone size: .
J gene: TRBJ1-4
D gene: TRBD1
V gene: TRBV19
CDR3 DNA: TGTGCCAGTAGTACCGGACAGGGGGGGGACCTTAATGAAAAACTGTTTTTT
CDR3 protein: CASSTGQGGDLNEKLFF

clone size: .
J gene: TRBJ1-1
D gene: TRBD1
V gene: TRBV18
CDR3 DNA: TGTGCCAGCTCACCCCGCGGGACAGTGAACACTGAAGCTTTCTTT
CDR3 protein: CASSPRGTVNTEAFF